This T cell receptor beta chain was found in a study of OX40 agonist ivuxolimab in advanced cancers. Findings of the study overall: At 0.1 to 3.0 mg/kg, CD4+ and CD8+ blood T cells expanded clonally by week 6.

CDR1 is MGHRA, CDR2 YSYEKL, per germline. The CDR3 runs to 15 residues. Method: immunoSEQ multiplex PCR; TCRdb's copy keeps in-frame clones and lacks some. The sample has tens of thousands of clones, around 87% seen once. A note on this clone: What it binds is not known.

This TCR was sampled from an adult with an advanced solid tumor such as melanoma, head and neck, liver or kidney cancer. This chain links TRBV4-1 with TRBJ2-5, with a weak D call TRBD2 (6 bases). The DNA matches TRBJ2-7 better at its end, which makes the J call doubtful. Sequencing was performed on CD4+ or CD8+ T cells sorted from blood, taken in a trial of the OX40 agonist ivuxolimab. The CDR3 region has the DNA TGCGCCAGCAGCCATGAGGACTACCCGATTAACGAGCAGTACTTC. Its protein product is CASSHEDYPINEQYF.